This T cell receptor beta chain was recovered during a study of blood T cells in healthy people across ages. Then a second PCR, running about 7 to 11 cycles, was carried out with a sample-barcoded 5' primer and a J-beta primer mix. Sequencing yielded, for each sample, at least 2.5 million paired-end reads carrying CDR3. TCRdb recomputed calls from the 5' RACE reads with MiXCR, one row per CDR3 protein. The sample has 700,000 to 1,000,000 distinct CDR3 sequences; 40% to 50% are singletons. V was pared by 0 bases and J by 1 base, with 9 bases between. The V gene's germline CDR1 is LGHDT and CDR2 YNNKEL (reference sequence). CDR3 length: 15 residues.

The material sequenced was blood. The gene calls are TRBV3-1 and TRBJ2-5; D is unclear. This sequence originates from a man in his sixties in good health. The CDR3 DNA follows: TGTGCCAGCAGCCAAGATCGAAGGATCCAAGAGACCCAGTACTTC. This codes for CASSQDRRIQETQYF.